Shown below are 30 T cell receptor beta chains from a single sample sequenced in a study of monozygotic twins with cystic fibrosis. Profiling relied on immunoSEQ multiplex PCR, and the TCRdb table lists in-frame clones only, not all of them. This sample yields some 31,000 clones, of which 85% are seen a single time; approximately 0.93% belongs to the top ten. The sequenced material came from blood. These receptors originate from a girl aged 2-10 years with cystic fibrosis.

This clone was seen only a few times. V is TRBV4-1 and J is TRBJ1-1; maybe TRBD1 (6 bases). The CDR3 length is 15 residues. Germline V CDR1 and CDR2: MGHRA, YSYEKL. Trimming left V 0 bases short and J 4 bases short, with 12 bases between. CDR3: CASSQENRRGTEAFF. In DNA form, the CDR3 reads TGCGCCAGCAGCCAAGAGAATCGCAGGGGCACTGAAGCTTTCTTT.

The genes are TRBV11-2 and TRBJ2-7, with a tentative D call TRBD1 (5 bases). From germline, CDR1 is SGHAT and CDR2 FQNNGV. V lost 0 bases and J lost 2, with 8 bases in between. CDR3 length: 14 residues. The CDR3 here is CASSLERTTYEQYF. CDR3 bases: TGTGCCAGCAGCTTAGAGCGGACAACCTACGAGCAGTACTTC.

The gene calls are TRBV7-2 and TRBJ2-7, with a weak D call TRBD1 (6 bases). Germline values: CDR1 SGHTA, CDR2 FQGNSA. The CDR3 sequence is 15 residues long. The germline V and J ends were trimmed by 5 bases and 6 bases, with 20 bases remaining between them. The CDR3, as DNA: TGTGCCAGCAGCAGCTCCAGGGGCAGCTGGCTCGAGCAGTACTTC. Translating gives CASSSSRGSWLEQYF.

The CDR3 protein is CASSPGTSGRVSYNEQFF. CDR3 nucleotide sequence: TGTGCCAGCAGCCCCGGGACTAGCGGGAGGGTATCCTACAATGAGCAGTTCTTC. This chain uses TRBV5-4 with TRBJ2-1; 16 nucleotides agree with TRBD2. Unmatched junction bases numbered 5, after V lost 4 bases and J lost 1 base. Per the germline V gene, CDR1 is SGHNT and CDR2 is YYREEE (reference sequence). The length of the CDR3 is 18 residues.

The rearrangement links TRBV6-6 to TRBJ2-4; D may be TRBD2 (6 bases). Germline CDR1 MNHNY, CDR2 SVGAGI (reference sequence). CDR3 size: 16 residues. Deletions cut 0 bases from V and 1 base from J, with 10 bases between. CDR3 DNA: TGTGCCAGCAGTTACTCCTCGGGGGAGGCCAAAAACATTCAGTACTTC. Translated, it gives CASSYSSGEAKNIQYF.

The chain is built from TRBV9 and TRBJ1-2; D is unclear. Between the trimmed V and J ends, which lost 1 base and 2 bases, there was a span of 6 bases. From germline, CDR1 is SGDLS and CDR2 YYNGEE. The CDR3 has 13 amino acids. The CDR3 bases are TGTGCCAGCAGCGTAACGGAGAACTATGGCTACACCTTC. Translated, it gives CASSVTENYGYTF.

This chain connects TRBV27 to TRBJ1-1, with D tentatively TRBD1 (6 bases). The CDR3 is made up of 17 amino acids. The V end lost 0 bases, the J end lost 0 bases, and 14 bases lay between the germline ends. Germline lookup yields CDR1 MNHEY and CDR2 SMNVEV (reference sequence). CDR3: CASSLSSQGSVNTEAFF. The CDR3 nucleotides are TGTGCCAGCAGTTTATCATCACAGGGCTCAGTGAACACTGAAGCTTTCTTT.

CDR3 DNA sequence: TGTGCCTGGAGTGTATATAGGTCCCGCAAAGAGCGGGAGAACTCCTACGAGCAGTACTTC. Protein product: CAWSVYRSRKERENSYEQYF. The V call is TRBV30, the J call TRBJ2-7; 8 bases are a match to TRBD2. The CDR3 has 20 amino acids. Trimming cost V 0 bases and J 0 bases; bases outside gene matches: 19. Germline lookup yields CDR1 GTSNPN and CDR2 SVGIG (reference sequence).

The chain couples TRBV5-6 to TRBJ1-2; D remains unclear. V lost 0 bases and J lost 3, with 6 bases in between. CDR1 and CDR2 from the germline V gene are SGHDT and YYEEEE. The CDR3 contains 13 residues. CDR3 bases: TGTGCCAGCAGCTTGGCTAGGGACTATGGCTACACCTTC. Protein product: CASSLARDYGYTF.

This clone was counted only a few times. The chain employs TRBV14 and TRBJ1-2; no firm D call. In germline, CDR1 is SGHDN, CDR2 FVKESK. The V and J ends lost 1 base and 3 bases respectively, with 6 bases between them. The CDR3 contains 13 residues. CDR3 amino acids: CASSQGVHYGYTF. The CDR3 bases are TGTGCCAGCAGCCAAGGTGTTCACTATGGCTACACCTTC.

The J gene is TRBJ1-4, the V gene TRBV25-1; a weak D match, TRBD1 (5 bases). The CDR3 is made up of 14 amino acids. The V end lost 6 bases, the J end lost 7 bases, and 15 bases lay between the germline ends. From germline, CDR1 is MGHDK and CDR2 SYGVNS. The CDR3 here is CASRSISGTEKLFF. The DNA for the CDR3 is TGTGCCAGCAGATCTATATCAGGGACTGAAAAACTGTTTTTT.

This clone has a single count. The rearrangement uses TRBV2 and TRBJ2-7, with 9 bases matching TRBD2. Trimming cost V 8 bases and J 0 bases; bases outside gene matches: 11. Germline V gene data show CDR1 as SNHLY and CDR2 as FYNNEI. This CDR3 is 16 amino acids long. CDR3 DNA: TGTGCCAGCGTGGGTAGCGGGAGCCGCAGCTCCTACGAGCAGTACTTC. Encoded protein: CASVGSGSRSSYEQYF.

The V and J genes are TRBV15 and TRBJ2-7, with 10 positions matching TRBD2. Germline assignment: CDR1 LNHNV and CDR2 YYDKDF (reference sequence). The CDR3 is 14 amino acids. V was pared by 4 bases and J by 6 bases, with 6 bases of the junction left unmatched. This CDR3 is CATSKAGGPPEQYF. CDR3 sequence (DNA): TGTGCCACCAGCAAAGCGGGAGGGCCCCCCGAGCAGTACTTC.

The CDR3 DNA sequence: TGTGCCACCAGCAGAGATAGGAACCCAGGCACAGATACGCAGTATTTT. This gives the protein CATSRDRNPGTDTQYF. The V call is TRBV15, the J call TRBJ2-3; no clear D gene. The CDR3 loop spans 16 amino acids. CDR1 is LNHNV, CDR2 YYDKDF, per germline (reference sequence). Trimming pared 0 bases from V and 1 base from J, leaving 11 bases between.

CDR3 DNA: TGTGCCAGCAGCGTAGGCGGGAGGGCCTTGGGCAATGAGCAGTTCTTC. Translation: CASSVGGRALGNEQFF. V usage is TRBV9 and J usage is TRBJ2-1, with 9 bases aligning to TRBD2. With 0 bases clipped from V and 6 bases from J, the junction kept 7 bases outside the gene matches. Germline V lookup: CDR1 SGDLS, CDR2 YYNGEE. There are 16 residues in the CDR3.

The genes are TRBV4-1 and TRBJ1-3; D ambiguous. In germline, CDR1 is MGHRA, CDR2 YSYEKL. Trimming removed 1 base at V and 0 bases at J, with 10 bases between. The CDR3 sequence is 16 residues long. The CDR3 DNA follows: TGCGCCAGCAGCCAAGGATGGATTAGCTCTGGAAACACCATATATTTT. Amino acid sequence: CASSQGWISSGNTIYF.

This clone was picked up one time. The V and J genes are TRBV6-5 and TRBJ1-1; D is unresolved. V was cut by 5 bases and J by 4 bases, with 11 bases left in between. This CDR3 is 13 amino acids long. Germline V CDR1 and CDR2: MNHEY, SVGAGI. The CDR3 nucleotides read TGTGCCAGCAGTCGGCAGAGGTTCACTGAAGCTTTCTTT. It encodes CASSRQRFTEAFF.

CDR3 amino acids: CASSLVDRGQETQYF. The DNA for the CDR3 is TGTGCCAGCAGCTTGGTCGACAGGGGGCAAGAGACCCAGTACTTC. The chain employs TRBV5-4 and TRBJ2-5; 9 bases agree with TRBD1. The CDR3 extends over 15 amino acids. CDR1 SGHNT and CDR2 YYREEE come from the germline V gene (reference sequence). Trimming took 0 bases from V and 2 from J; bases not matched to a gene: 2.

The chain has TRBV29-1 and TRBJ1-1; D remains ambiguous. The germline V and J ends were trimmed by 7 bases and 1 base, with 10 bases remaining between them. The CDR3 consists of 12 residues. Germline V lookup: CDR1 SQVTM, CDR2 ANQGSEA. The CDR3 nucleotides are TGCAGCGACGGACTCCCGAACACTGAAGCTTTCTTT. As protein: CSDGLPNTEAFF.

The chain uses TRBV13 and TRBJ2-7; D possibly corresponds to TRBD1 (6 bases). The V end lost 0 bases, the J end lost 3 bases, and 9 bases lay between the germline ends. Germline loops: CDR1 PRHDT, CDR2 FYEKMQ (reference sequence). The CDR3 extends over 14 amino acids. CDR3 amino acids: CASSLGVGGYEQYF. CDR3 nucleotide sequence: TGTGCCAGCAGCTTAGGGGTAGGGGGCTACGAGCAGTACTTC.

V gene TRBV4-1 combines with J gene TRBJ2-1; maybe TRBD2 (5 bases). Germline CDR1 reads MGHRA; CDR2 reads YSYEKL. This CDR3 is 18 amino acids long. V was clipped by 1 base and J by 2 bases, with 18 bases between them. This CDR3 reads CASSQGSSRTPTYNEQFF. In DNA form, the CDR3 reads TGCGCCAGCAGCCAAGGTTCTTCTAGGACTCCTACCTACAATGAGCAGTTCTTC.

The chain joins TRBV7-8 to TRBJ2-5, with TRBD1 as a possible D gene (6 bases). The germline V and J ends were trimmed by 5 bases and 5 bases, with 12 bases remaining between them. Germline-derived CDR1 and CDR2 are SGHVS and FQNEAQ. The CDR3 is made up of 13 amino acids. The CDR3 DNA sequence: TGTGCCAGCAGCCCAGGGGCGCGCGAGACCCAGTACTTC. Translation: CASSPGARETQYF. The full variable domain, rest sourced from reference TRBV7-8 and TRBJ2-5, is GAGVSQSPRYKVAKRGQDVALRCDPISGHVSLFWYQQALGQGPEFLTYFQNEAQLDKSGLPSDRFFAERPEGSVSTLKIQRTQQEDSAVYLCASSPGARETQYFGPGTRLLVL.

This clone was seen only once. CDR3 sequence (DNA): TGCGCCAGCAGCACGGGACAGGCCTACACAGATACGCAGTATTTT. It yields the protein CASSTGQAYTDTQYF. The chain employs TRBV5-1 and TRBJ2-3; 8 positions agree with TRBD1. CDR1 and CDR2 (germline): SGHRS, YFSETQ. The CDR3 runs 15 residues. V lost 4 bases to trimming and J lost 2 bases; unmatched junction nucleotides: 6.

The rearrangement joins TRBV6-6 to TRBJ1-1; the D is unclear. This CDR3 has 16 residues. The V gene's germline CDR1 is MNHNY and CDR2 SVGAGI (reference sequence). V shed 3 bases and J shed 6 bases, with 20 bases lying between them. In DNA form, the CDR3 reads TGTGCCAGCAGTTATTGGTCGGACCCCGTGCCCCCTGAAGCTTTCTTT. It is translated as CASSYWSDPVPPEAFF.

The chain combines TRBV6-6 with TRBJ2-7, with a weak D call TRBD1 (6 bases). CDR1 is MNHNY, CDR2 SVGAGI, per germline (reference sequence). The CDR3 runs to 13 residues. Trimming pared 6 bases from V and 4 bases from J, leaving 13 bases between. CDR3: CASSHGQKYEQYF. The CDR3 region has the DNA TGTGCCAGCAGCCACGGACAGAAATACGAGCAGTACTTC.

V usage is TRBV18 and J usage is TRBJ2-7; possible D gene TRBD2, 5 bases. The length of the CDR3 is 14 residues. Germline-derived CDR1 and CDR2 are KGHSH and LQKENI. V lost 6 bases and J lost 0, with 12 bases in between. CDR3 bases: TGTGCCAGCTCCTCGGACTTTCGCTCCTACGAGCAGTACTTC. Translating gives CASSSDFRSYEQYF.

The chain couples TRBV9 to TRBJ1-6, with a weak D call TRBD1 (6 bases). Deletions cut 3 bases from V and 6 bases from J, with 16 bases between. The CDR3 is 16 amino acids. Germline V gives CDR1 SGDLS, CDR2 YYNGEE. The CDR3 coding sequence is TGTGCCAGCAGCGACTCCGGAGCAGGGGTTAATTCACCCCTCCACTTT. Protein: CASSDSGAGVNSPLHF. Full variable domain (missing parts from reference TRBV9 and TRBJ1-6): DSGVTQTPKHLITATGQRVTLRCSPRSGDLSVYWYQQSLDQGLQFLIQYYNGEERAKGNILERFSAQQFPDLHSELNLSSLELGDSALYFCASSDSGAGVNSPLHFGNGTRLTVT.

V gene TRBV7-3 combines with J gene TRBJ2-3; 11 nucleotides agree with TRBD2. The V gene's germline CDR1 is SGHTA and CDR2 FQGTGA. This CDR3 comprises 15 residues. The V and J ends lost 3 bases and 1 base, in that order; junction bases with no gene match: 0. This CDR3 is CASSLGLAGTDTQYF. The CDR3 coding sequence is TGTGCCAGCAGCTTGGGACTAGCGGGCACAGATACGCAGTATTTT.

The chain couples TRBV20-1 to TRBJ1-2, with D uncertain. There are 10 residues in the CDR3. Looked up from germline, CDR1 is DFQATT and CDR2 is SNEGSKA (reference sequence). Trimming left V 8 bases short and J 2 bases short, with 6 bases between. CDR3 sequence: CSLKNYGYTF. Here the CDR3 DNA reads TGCAGTCTAAAAAACTATGGCTACACCTTC.

J is TRBJ1-2 and V is TRBV20-1; tentatively, D is TRBD1 (6 bases). Germline values: CDR1 DFQATT, CDR2 SNEGSKA (reference sequence). The CDR3 loop spans 11 amino acids. V dropped 5 bases and J dropped 8 bases, with 12 bases sitting between them. The CDR3 is CSAFTGSGYTF. CDR3 DNA sequence: TGCAGTGCTTTTACAGGGAGCGGCTACACCTTC.